This is a list of T cell receptor beta chains from one sample in a study of Graves' ophthalmopathy and Graves' hyperthyroidism. TCRdb fed the multiplex PCR reads into MiXCR, producing one record per CDR3 protein. The table records 500,000 to 700,000 distinct CDR3 sequences, less than 40% of them present only once. The specimen was peripheral blood or thyroid tissue (not recorded which). The receptors here all came from an adult man with Graves' hyperthyroidism. Both conserved end residues are part of each CDR3. D genes are given only for firm matches. A row's size may be missing; if present it is once, few, many or a size class.

D,V,size,J,CDR3,DNA
TRBD1,TRBV2,NA,TRBJ1-2,CASRMTSGTENYGYTF,TGTGCCAGCAGGATGACTAGCGGGACAGAGAACTATGGCTACACCTTC
TRBD1,TRBV29-1,NA,TRBJ2-2,CSVGNLGTGGTGELFF,TGCAGCGTTGGAAATTTAGGGACAGGGGGCACCGGGGAGCTGTTTTTT
NA,TRBV14,many,TRBJ1-1,CASSQHGVPEAFF,TGTGCCAGCAGCCAGCACGGGGTGCCTGAAGCTTTCTTT
TRBD1,TRBV4-1,many,TRBJ2-7,CASSQDPGQGYVLYF,TGCGCCAGCAGCCAAGATCCGGGACAGGGGTATGTTCTGTACTTC
NA,TRBV19,many,TRBJ1-1,CASSSTGKAFF,TGTGCCAGTAGTTCAACAGGGAAAGCTTTCTTT
TRBD2,TRBV7-2,NA,TRBJ2-5,CASSQELQAGEETQYF,TGTGCCAGCAGCCAAGAACTTCAAGCGGGAGAAGAGACCCAGTACTTC
TRBD1,TRBV4-2,few,TRBJ2-7,CASSRPGQTPYEQYF,TGTGCCAGCAGCCGCCCGGGACAGACTCCCTACGAGCAGTACTTC
TRBD1,TRBV29-1,NA,TRBJ1-2,CSASGTGDYGYTF,TGCAGCGCCTCCGGGACAGGGGACTATGGCTACACCTTC
NA,TRBV7-2,many,TRBJ1-6,CASSLVLQGNNSPLHF,TGTGCCAGCAGCTTAGTTTTGCAGGGGAATAATTCACCCCTCCACTTT
NA,TRBV7-6,many,TRBJ2-5,CASSLRDAKQETQYF,TGTGCCAGCAGCTTAAGGGATGCAAAGCAAGAGACCCAGTACTTC
NA,TRBV12-3/TRBV12-4,NA,TRBJ2-1,CASSPDGDEQFF,TGTGCCAGCAGCCCAGACGGTGATGAGCAGTTCTTC
NA,TRBV7-6,NA,TRBJ2-7,CASSPPSTGISYEQYF,TGTGCCAGCAGCCCCCCCTCCACAGGGATCTCCTACGAGCAGTACTTC
NA,TRBV4-1,many,TRBJ1-2,CASSQDGVVRGYTF,TGCGCCAGCAGCCAAGATGGGGTGGTCCGGGGCTACACCTTC
NA,TRBV12-3/TRBV12-4,few,TRBJ2-5,CASSLGPGSQETQYF,TGTGCCAGCAGTCTAGGCCCAGGGTCGCAAGAGACCCAGTACTTC
NA,TRBV6-1,many,TRBJ2-5,CASSDRAGLETQYF,TGTGCCAGCAGTGACAGGGCGGGTCTGGAGACCCAGTACTTC
TRBD1,TRBV7-9,NA,TRBJ1-4,CASSVSRDRGREKLFF,TGTGCCAGCAGCGTGTCCCGGGACAGGGGGCGCGAAAAACTGTTTTTT
TRBD2,TRBV5-1,many,TRBJ2-7,CASRREGFEQYF,TGCGCCAGCCGGCGGGAGGGTTTCGAGCAGTACTTC
TRBD1,TRBV3-1,few,TRBJ1-1,CASSQYTGGSEAFF,TGTGCCAGCAGCCAGTACACAGGGGGGAGTGAAGCTTTCTTT
NA,TRBV6-5,many,TRBJ1-2,CASSYSREGFYGYTF,TGTGCCAGCAGTTACTCAAGGGAGGGTTTCTATGGCTACACCTTC
NA,TRBV5-1,many,TRBJ1-6,CASSLRGDNSPLHF,TGCGCCAGCAGCTTGAGAGGGGACAATTCACCCCTCCACTTT
NA,TRBV29-1,once,TRBJ2-5,CSVEGETQYF,TGCAGCGTTGAAGGGGAGACCCAGTACTTC
TRBD1,TRBV2,NA,TRBJ2-7,CASSESLTGYINEQYF,TGTGCCAGCAGTGAAAGTTTGACAGGGTATATCAACGAGCAGTACTTC
NA,TRBV7-4,NA,TRBJ1-1,CASSFRDTHFEAFF,TGTGCCAGCAGCTTCCGGGACACGCATTTTGAAGCTTTCTTT
TRBD1,TRBV7-9,many,TRBJ2-7,CASSPYRGASYEQYF,TGTGCCAGCAGCCCCTACAGGGGTGCATCCTACGAGCAGTACTTC
NA,TRBV12-3/TRBV12-4,many,TRBJ1-4,CASSLRTNEKLFF,TGTGCCAGCAGTCTCCGAACTAATGAAAAACTGTTTTTT
NA,TRBV19,many,TRBJ1-5,CASSIKDSNQPQHF,TGTGCCAGTAGTATAAAGGACAGCAATCAGCCCCAGCATTTT
NA,TRBV28,many,TRBJ1-1,CASKRPMNTEAFF,TGTGCCAGCAAGAGACCGATGAACACTGAAGCTTTCTTT
TRBD1,TRBV12-3/TRBV12-4,NA,TRBJ1-2,CASTPGQGYTF,TGTGCCAGCACCCCGGGACAGGGCTACACCTTC
NA,TRBV6-5,many,TRBJ1-5,CASRGWDNQPQHF,TGTGCCAGTAGGGGGTGGGACAATCAGCCCCAGCATTTT
TRBD2,TRBV20-1,NA,TRBJ2-3,CSAPGLGDTQYF,TGCAGTGCCCCCGGACTAGGAGATACGCAGTATTTT
NA,TRBV2,NA,TRBJ2-4,CASKAEQNIQYF,TGTGCCAGCAAGGCAGAACAAAACATTCAGTACTTC
NA,TRBV13,many,TRBJ1-1,CASSLRAGSTEAFF,TGTGCCAGCAGCTTAAGGGCAGGGAGCACTGAAGCTTTCTTT
TRBD1,TRBV29-1,many,TRBJ1-2,CSVEEHPTGGDYGYTF,TGCAGCGTTGAAGAACATCCCACAGGGGGCGACTATGGCTACACCTTC
NA,TRBV11-2,many,TRBJ1-1,CASRPQGLRNTEAFF,TGTGCCAGCAGGCCACAGGGCCTGAGGAACACTGAAGCTTTCTTT
TRBD2,TRBV12-3/TRBV12-4,NA,TRBJ2-7,CASSRGTSGGLRAYEQYF,TGTGCCAGCAGCCGAGGGACTAGCGGGGGGCTTCGGGCCTACGAGCAGTACTTC
NA,TRBV20-1,few,TRBJ2-7,CSARDRGRGYNEQYF,TGCAGTGCTAGAGACAGGGGGAGGGGCTACAATGAGCAGTACTTC
TRBD1,TRBV6-5,NA,TRBJ1-1,CASSSDRGQRNTEAFF,TGTGCCAGCAGTTCCGACAGGGGGCAAAGGAACACTGAAGCTTTCTTT
NA,TRBV7-3,NA,TRBJ2-7,CASSLRSVGATKEYF,TGTGCCAGCAGCTTAAGGTCCGTGGGAGCGACTAAGGAGTACTTC
NA,TRBV24-1,many,TRBJ2-1,CATSVGSYNEQFF,TGTGCCACCAGTGTAGGCTCCTACAATGAGCAGTTCTTC
TRBD2,TRBV7-2,NA,TRBJ2-2,CASSNSGRAGGYTGELFF,TGTGCCAGCAGCAATAGCGGGAGGGCCGGGGGTTACACCGGGGAGCTGTTTTTT
NA,TRBV20-1,few,TRBJ2-1,CSASQTGNYNEQFF,TGCAGTGCTTCACAAACAGGGAATTACAATGAGCAGTTCTTC
NA,TRBV2,NA,TRBJ2-3,CASSVYLQTDTQYF,TGTGCCAGCAGTGTTTACTTGCAGACAGATACGCAGTATTTT
TRBD2,TRBV20-1,many,TRBJ2-5,CSARETGSGSETQYF,TGCAGTGCTAGAGAGACGGGGAGCGGGAGTGAGACCCAGTACTTC
TRBD1,TRBV5-1,few,TRBJ1-3,CASSRGPGQGASTIYF,TGCGCCAGCAGCAGGGGGCCGGGACAGGGGGCCTCCACCATATATTTT
NA,TRBV18,few,TRBJ2-5,CASSPPVGPGTQYF,TGTGCCAGCTCACCACCGGTCGGGCCGGGGACCCAGTACTTC
TRBD1,TRBV29-1,NA,TRBJ2-5,CSPGQAMETQYF,TGCAGCCCGGGACAGGCGATGGAGACCCAGTACTTC